These 5 T cell receptor beta chains share one sample of origin, sequenced in a study of blood T cell repertoires in COVID-19. Profiling relied on immunoSEQ multiplex PCR, and the TCRdb table lists in-frame clones only, not all of them. The table records 300,000 to 450,000 clones, around 87% of them present only once. Source material: peripheral blood. The receptors were gathered from a woman younger than 45 with COVID-19, enrolled during active disease.

V usage is TRBV4-1 and J usage is TRBJ2-3; D is perhaps TRBD2 (6 bases). The V and J ends lost 0 bases and 0 bases respectively, with 10 bases between them. Germline V CDR1 and CDR2: MGHRA, YSYEKL. This CDR3 has 16 amino acids. Here the CDR3 DNA reads TGCGCCAGCAGCCAAGATAGCGGAACTAGCACAGATACGCAGTATTTT. Its translation: CASSQDSGTSTDTQYF.

The V and J genes are TRBV29-1 and TRBJ2-7; a possible D gene is TRBD2 (6 bases). The ends were cut back, 4 bases at V and 3 bases at J, with 10 bases in the middle. The V gene's germline CDR1 is SQVTM and CDR2 ANQGSEA. The CDR3 is 12 residues long. The CDR3 loop reads CSVGLGLYEQYF. Written as DNA, the CDR3 is TGCAGCGTTGGACTAGGGCTCTACGAGCAGTACTTC.

This chain connects TRBV28 to TRBJ2-7; 11 nucleotides agree with TRBD2. J was trimmed by 3 bases and V by 5 bases; bases with no gene match: 9. Germline CDR1 and CDR2: MDHEN and SYDVKM. The CDR3 has 16 residues. The CDR3 spells CASSISSGLAGYEQYF. The CDR3 DNA is TGTGCCAGCAGTATTTCTTCCGGACTAGCGGGCTACGAGCAGTACTTC.

The chain couples TRBV9 to TRBJ2-6; TRBD1 agrees at 9 bases. The CDR3 totals 18 residues. Trimming removed 4 bases from V and 0 bases from J; junction bases left unmatched: 8. Germline lookup yields CDR1 SGDLS and CDR2 YYNGEE. The CDR3 sequence: CASSRDREFLSGANVLTF. The CDR3 DNA is TGTGCCAGCAGCCGGGACAGGGAATTTCTCTCTGGGGCCAACGTCCTGACTTTC.

CDR3 bases: TGTGCCAGCAGCCAAGATCTACGGTTGTTGGGCTACACCTTC. As protein: CASSQDLRLLGYTF. The chain couples TRBV3-1 (or the pseudogene TRBV3-2) to TRBJ1-2; D remains unclear. The CDR3 runs 14 residues. Germline CDR1 is LGHDT and CDR2 is YNNKEL (reference sequence). V was clipped by 0 bases and J by 8 bases, with 13 bases between them.